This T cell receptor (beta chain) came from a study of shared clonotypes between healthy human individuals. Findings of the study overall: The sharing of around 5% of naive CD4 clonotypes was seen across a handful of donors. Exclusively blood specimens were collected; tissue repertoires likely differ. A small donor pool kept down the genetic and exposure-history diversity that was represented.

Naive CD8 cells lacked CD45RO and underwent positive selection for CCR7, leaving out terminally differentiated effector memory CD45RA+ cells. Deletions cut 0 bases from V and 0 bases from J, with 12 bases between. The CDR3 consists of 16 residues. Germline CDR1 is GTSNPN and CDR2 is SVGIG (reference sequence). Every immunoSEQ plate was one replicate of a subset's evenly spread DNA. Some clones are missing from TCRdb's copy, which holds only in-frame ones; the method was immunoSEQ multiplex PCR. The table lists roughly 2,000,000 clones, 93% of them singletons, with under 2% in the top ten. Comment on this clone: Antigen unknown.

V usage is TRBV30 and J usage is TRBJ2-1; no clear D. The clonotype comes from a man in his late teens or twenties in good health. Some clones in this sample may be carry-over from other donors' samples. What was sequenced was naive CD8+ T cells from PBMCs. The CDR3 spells CAWSVRGFSSYNEQFF. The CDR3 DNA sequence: TGTGCCTGGAGTGTACGAGGCTTTAGCTCCTACAATGAGCAGTTCTTC.